The text below deals with one T cell receptor (beta chain). The data belong to a study of blood T cell repertoires in COVID-19. Whole-study context: Spain, Italy and the United States supplied samples that represented acute and convalescent COVID-19. Sample material is recorded as cDNA or gDNA derived from T cells, B-cell-depleted T cells, or PBMCs.

The CDR3 loop spans 17 amino acids. Trimming pared 3 bases from V and 4 bases from J, leaving 19 bases between. In germline, CDR1 is MNHEY, CDR2 SMNVEV (reference sequence). Produced via immunoSEQ multiplex PCR; TCRdb's table is partial and in-frame only. This sample carries some 70,000 clones, roughly 87% of them seen once, and the ten largest clones take about 6.6%. The receptor was isolated from a man aged 50 or older with active COVID-19. V usage is TRBV27 and J usage is TRBJ1-5; a possible D gene is TRBD1 (6 bases). Sequences were obtained from peripheral blood. The CDR3 nucleotides read TGTGCCAGCAGTTTGTCCTATGGGGGGGCCCGGAATCAGCCCCAGCATTTT. Translated, it gives CASSLSYGGARNQPQHF.